Below, one T cell receptor beta chain is given with its context. Its antigen is currently unknown. Germline lookup yields CDR1 MNHNS and CDR2 SASEGT. After removal of 3 bases from V and 0 bases from J, the junction contained 2 bases not matched to a gene. This CDR3 has 15 residues. Included in the TCR beta cDNA libraries were unique molecular identifiers. There were roughly 0.95 to 10 million T cells, and 450,000 to 550,000 cDNA molecules came from them. Each CDR3 protein gets one entry after TCRdb re-called the PCR reads with MiXCR. This table has around 400,000 distinct CDR3 sequences, around 37% appearing once. These data are taken from a study of post-analysis software for immune sequencing data. Study summary: The patients showed relapsing-remitting, secondary progressive and progressive-relapsing multiple sclerosis courses. Findings and caveats of the study: Samples made in the same batch grouped tightly together by F measure. There were about 5 TRBV segments more frequent in patients than controls, and TRBV5-6, TRBV5-1 and TRBV20-1 were among them. Versus controls, multiple sclerosis patients showed significantly lower diversity (normalized Chao1).

The source of this sequence is a girl between 5 and 17 years old with multiple sclerosis. What was sequenced was blood. The chain carries TRBV6-1 and TRBJ2-4; 7 positions match TRBD2. The CDR3 DNA reads as TGTGCCAGCAGTGATCGGGGGGTAGCCAAAAACATTCAGTACTTC. This gives the protein CASSDRGVAKNIQYF.